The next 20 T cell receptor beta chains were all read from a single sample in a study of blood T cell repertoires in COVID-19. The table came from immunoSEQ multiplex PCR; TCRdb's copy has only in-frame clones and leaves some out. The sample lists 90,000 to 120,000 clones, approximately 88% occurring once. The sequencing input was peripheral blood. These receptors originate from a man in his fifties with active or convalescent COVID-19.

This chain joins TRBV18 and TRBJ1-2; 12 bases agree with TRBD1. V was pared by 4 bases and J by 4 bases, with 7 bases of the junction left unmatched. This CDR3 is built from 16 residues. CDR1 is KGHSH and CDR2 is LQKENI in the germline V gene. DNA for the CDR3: TGTGCCAGCTCACGGGACAGGGGGCTTTCGGGCTATGGCTACACCTTC. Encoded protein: CASSRDRGLSGYGYTF. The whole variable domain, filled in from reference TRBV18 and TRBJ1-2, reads NAGVMQNPRHLVRRRGQEARLRCSPMKGHSHVYWYRQLPEEGLKFMVYLQKENIIDESGMPKERFSAEFPKEGPSILRIQQVVRGDSAAYFCASSRDRGLSGYGYTFGSGTRLTVV.

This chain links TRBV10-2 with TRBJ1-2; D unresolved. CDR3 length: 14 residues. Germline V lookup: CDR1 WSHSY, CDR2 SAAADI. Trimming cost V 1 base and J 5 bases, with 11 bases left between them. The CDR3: CASSEFRTGYGYTF. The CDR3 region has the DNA TGCGCCAGCAGTGAGTTTCGGACGGGATATGGCTACACCTTC.

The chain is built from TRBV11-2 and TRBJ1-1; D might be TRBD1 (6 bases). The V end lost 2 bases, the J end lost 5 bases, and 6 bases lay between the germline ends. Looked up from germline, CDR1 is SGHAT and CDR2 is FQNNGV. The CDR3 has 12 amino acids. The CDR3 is CASSLRGTEAFF. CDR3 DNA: TGTGCCAGCAGCTTAAGGGGGACTGAAGCTTTCTTT.

The CDR3 spells CASSSGTLGGYTF. CDR3 in DNA: TGTGCCAGCAGCTCCGGGACTCTCGGAGGCTACACCTTC. V is TRBV5-6 and J is TRBJ1-2; D possibly corresponds to TRBD1 (5 bases). The CDR3 extends over 13 amino acids. From germline, CDR1 is SGHDT and CDR2 YYEEEE. Trimming stripped 3 bases from V and 8 bases from J, with 14 bases between.

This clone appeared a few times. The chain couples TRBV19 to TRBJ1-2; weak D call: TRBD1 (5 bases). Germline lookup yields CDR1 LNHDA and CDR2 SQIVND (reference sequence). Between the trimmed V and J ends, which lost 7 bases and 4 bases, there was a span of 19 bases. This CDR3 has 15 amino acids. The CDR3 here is CASTPHLGGSYGYTF. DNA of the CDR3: TGTGCCAGTACCCCTCACCTGGGGGGGAGCTATGGCTACACCTTC.

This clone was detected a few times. In DNA form, the CDR3 reads TGTGCCAGCAGTTACGGACCGACTAGCGGGAGAAATACGCAGTATTTT. It translates to CASSYGPTSGRNTQYF. The chain is built from TRBV6-5 and TRBJ2-3; 12 nucleotides agree with TRBD2. J lost 7 bases, V lost 2 bases, and 7 bases had no gene match. From germline, CDR1 is MNHEY and CDR2 SVGAGI. The CDR3 totals 16 residues.

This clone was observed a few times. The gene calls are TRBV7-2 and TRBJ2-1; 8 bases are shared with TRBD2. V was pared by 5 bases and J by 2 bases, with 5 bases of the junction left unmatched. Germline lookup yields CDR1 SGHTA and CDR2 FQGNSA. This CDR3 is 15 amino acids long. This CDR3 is CASSPSGRAYNEQFF. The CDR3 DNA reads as TGTGCCAGCAGCCCGAGCGGGAGAGCCTACAATGAGCAGTTCTTC.

DNA for the CDR3: TGCGCCAGCAGCCATCAATATGGGAGGAGCACAGATACGCAGTATTTT. Its protein is CASSHQYGRSTDTQYF. The chain has TRBV4-1 and TRBJ2-3; possibly TRBD2 for D (6 bases). The CDR3 consists of 16 residues. V lost 3 bases and J 0 bases, leaving 13 bases between the germline ends. Germline V lookup: CDR1 MGHRA, CDR2 YSYEKL.

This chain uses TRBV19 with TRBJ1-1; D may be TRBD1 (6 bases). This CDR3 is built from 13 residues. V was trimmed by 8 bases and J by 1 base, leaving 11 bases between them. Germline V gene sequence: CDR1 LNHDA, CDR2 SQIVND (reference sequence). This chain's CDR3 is CASGDRSNTEAFF. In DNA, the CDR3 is TGTGCCAGTGGCGACAGGTCGAACACTGAAGCTTTCTTT.

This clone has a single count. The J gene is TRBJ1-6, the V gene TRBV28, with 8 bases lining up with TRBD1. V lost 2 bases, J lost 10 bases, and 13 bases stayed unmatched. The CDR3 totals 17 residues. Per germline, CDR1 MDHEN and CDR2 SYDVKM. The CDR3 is CASSLEVGQGSDSPLHF. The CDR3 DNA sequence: TGTGCCAGCAGTTTAGAGGTAGGACAGGGTTCCGACTCACCCCTCCACTTT.

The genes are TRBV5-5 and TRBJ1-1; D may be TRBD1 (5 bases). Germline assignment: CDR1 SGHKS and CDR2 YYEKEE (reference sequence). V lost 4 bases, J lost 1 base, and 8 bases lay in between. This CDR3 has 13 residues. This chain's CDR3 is CASSLTGNTEAFF. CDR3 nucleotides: TGTGCCAGCAGCCTTACAGGGAACACTGAAGCTTTCTTT.

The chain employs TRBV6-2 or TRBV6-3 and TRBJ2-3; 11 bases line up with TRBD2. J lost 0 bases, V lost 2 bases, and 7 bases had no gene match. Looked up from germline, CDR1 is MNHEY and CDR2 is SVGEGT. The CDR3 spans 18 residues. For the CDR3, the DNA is TGTGCCAGCAGTTACGTCCGGACTAGCGGGCCGAGCACAGATACGCAGTATTTT. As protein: CASSYVRTSGPSTDTQYF.

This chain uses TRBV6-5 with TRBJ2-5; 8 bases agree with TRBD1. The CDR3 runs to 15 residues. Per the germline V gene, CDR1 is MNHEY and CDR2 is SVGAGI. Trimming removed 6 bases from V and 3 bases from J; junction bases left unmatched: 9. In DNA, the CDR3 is TGTGCCAGCAGCCTGCAGGGGGCGGGAAAAGAGACCCAGTACTTC. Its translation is CASSLQGAGKETQYF.

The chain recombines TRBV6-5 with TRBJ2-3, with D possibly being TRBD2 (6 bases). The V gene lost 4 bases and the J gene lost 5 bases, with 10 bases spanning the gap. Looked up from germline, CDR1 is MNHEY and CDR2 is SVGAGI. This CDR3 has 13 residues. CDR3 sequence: CASSSGLGDTQYF. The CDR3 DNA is TGTGCCAGCAGTTCGGGACTCGGAGATACGCAGTATTTT.

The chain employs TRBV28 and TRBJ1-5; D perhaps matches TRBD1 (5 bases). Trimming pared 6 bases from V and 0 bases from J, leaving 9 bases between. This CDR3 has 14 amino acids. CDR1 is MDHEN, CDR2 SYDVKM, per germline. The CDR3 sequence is CASRQGYSNQPQHF. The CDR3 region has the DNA TGTGCCAGCAGGCAGGGATATAGCAATCAGCCCCAGCATTTT. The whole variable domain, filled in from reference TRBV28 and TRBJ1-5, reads DVKVTQSSRYLVKRTGEKVFLECVQDMDHENMFWYRQDPGLGLRLIYFSYDVKMKEKGDIPEGYSVSREKKERFSLILESASTNQTSMYLCASRQGYSNQPQHFGDGTRLSIL.

CDR3 bases: TGTGCCAGCGAGGCGGGCAATTCACCCCTCCACTTT. Residues: CASEAGNSPLHF. The V gene is TRBV2, the J gene TRBJ1-6; D is uncertain. The CDR3 extends over 12 amino acids. The germline V gene has CDR1 SNHLY and CDR2 FYNNEI. Trimming shortened V by 8 bases and J by 7 bases, and 9 bases separated the two germline ends. Full variable domain (rest looked up from reference TRBV2 and TRBJ1-6): EPEVTQTPSHQVTQMGQEVILRCVPISNHLYFYWYRQILGQKVEFLVSFYNNEISEKSEIFDDQFSVERPDGSNFTLKIRSTKLEDSAMYFCASEAGNSPLHFGNGTRLTVT.

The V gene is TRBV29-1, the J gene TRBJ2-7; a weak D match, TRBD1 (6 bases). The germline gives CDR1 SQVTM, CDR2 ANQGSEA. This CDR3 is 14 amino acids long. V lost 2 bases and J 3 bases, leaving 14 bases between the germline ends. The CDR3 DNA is TGCAGCGTTGAATCGGGACACCCCAACTACGAGCAGTACTTC. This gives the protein CSVESGHPNYEQYF.

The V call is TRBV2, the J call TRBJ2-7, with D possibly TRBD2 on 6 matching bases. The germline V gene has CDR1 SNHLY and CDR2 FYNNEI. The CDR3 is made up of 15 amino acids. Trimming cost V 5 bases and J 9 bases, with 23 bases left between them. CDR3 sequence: CASSRLDGSYELQYF. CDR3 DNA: TGTGCCAGCAGTAGGCTAGACGGGAGCTACGAATTGCAGTACTTC.

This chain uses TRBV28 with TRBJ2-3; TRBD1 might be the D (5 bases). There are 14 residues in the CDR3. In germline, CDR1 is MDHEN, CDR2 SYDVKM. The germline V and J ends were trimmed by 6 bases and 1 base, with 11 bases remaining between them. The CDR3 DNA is TGTGCCAGCAGCCAGGGATGGGGCACAGATACGCAGTATTTT. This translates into CASSQGWGTDTQYF.

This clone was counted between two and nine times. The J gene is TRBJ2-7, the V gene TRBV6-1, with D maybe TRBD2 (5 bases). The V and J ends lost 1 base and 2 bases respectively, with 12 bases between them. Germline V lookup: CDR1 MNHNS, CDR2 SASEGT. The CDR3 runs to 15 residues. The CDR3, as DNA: TGTGCCAGCAGTGAAGGTTCCGGGAATGCCTACGAGCAGTACTTC. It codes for CASSEGSGNAYEQYF.